The 19 T cell receptor beta chains given below trace back to one sample, sequenced in a study of blood T cell repertoires in COVID-19. Data came from immunoSEQ multiplex PCR; TCRdb stores just in-frame clones and leaves some out. Of 300,000 to 400,000 clones detected, about 88% appear once; the ten largest clones hold about 7.3%. Sequenced sample: peripheral blood. These receptors were collected from a woman between 65 and 79 years old with COVID-19, enrolled during active disease.

This chain's CDR3 is CASSYSRPQNTEAFF. In DNA, the CDR3 is TGTGCCAGCAGTTACTCCAGGCCGCAGAACACTGAAGCTTTCTTT. The chain employs TRBV6-5 and TRBJ1-1; no firm D call. This CDR3 is 15 amino acids long. CDR1 and CDR2 (germline): MNHEY, SVGAGI. Trimming left V 0 bases short and J 1 base short, with 9 bases between.

The chain recombines TRBV19 with TRBJ1-3; D might be TRBD1 (5 bases). Trimming pared 3 bases from V and 5 bases from J, leaving 11 bases between. The CDR3 consists of 14 residues. CDR1 is LNHDA, CDR2 SQIVND, per germline (reference sequence). The CDR3 region is CASSMGLDRNTIYF. In nucleotides, the CDR3 is TGTGCCAGTAGTATGGGGCTGGACAGAAACACCATATATTTT.

J is TRBJ2-7 and V is TRBV7-3, with D unclear. There are 15 residues in the CDR3. Between the trimmed V and J ends, which lost 2 bases and 0 bases, there was a span of 11 bases. The V gene's germline CDR1 is SGHTA and CDR2 FQGTGA. CDR3 DNA sequence: TGTGCCAGCAGCTTAGGTTACGGTAGCTCCTACGAGCAGTACTTC. Protein sequence: CASSLGYGSSYEQYF.

This chain connects TRBV19 to TRBJ1-5, with D uncertain. Germline V gene sequence: CDR1 LNHDA, CDR2 SQIVND (reference sequence). V gave up 0 bases and J gave up 2 bases, with 8 bases separating them. This CDR3 spans 15 amino acids. The CDR3 bases are TGTGCCAGTAGTATAGAACGAGGGCGCAATCAGCCCCAGCATTTT. Its translation: CASSIERGRNQPQHF.

This sequence joins TRBV24-1 and TRBJ2-1; 11 nucleotides line up with TRBD1. J gave up 7 bases and V 4 bases, and 8 bases lay outside the gene matches. The length of the CDR3 is 16 residues. Germline CDR1 reads KGHDR; CDR2 reads SFDVKD. CDR3 sequence reads: CATSDPGQGAGNEQFF. In DNA, the CDR3 is TGTGCCACCAGTGACCCTGGACAGGGGGCGGGAAATGAGCAGTTCTTC.

The genes are TRBV4-3 and TRBJ1-4; weak D call: TRBD1 (5 bases). V dropped 0 bases and J dropped 0 bases, with 17 bases sitting between them. CDR1 is LGHNA and CDR2 is YSLEER in the germline V gene. CDR3 size: 19 residues. The CDR3 DNA is TGCGCCAGCAGCCAAGATTTGCCAGGGTCACTAACAACTAATGAAAAACTGTTTTTT. The encoded protein is CASSQDLPGSLTTNEKLFF.

CDR3 sequence reads: CASTSGHPHYEQYF. CDR3 coding DNA: TGTGCCAGCACTTCGGGACACCCTCACTACGAGCAGTACTTC. The chain carries TRBV6-5 and TRBJ2-7; possibly TRBD1 for D (6 bases). Per the germline V gene, CDR1 is MNHEY and CDR2 is SVGAGI. V was clipped by 7 bases and J by 3 bases, with 16 bases between them. The CDR3 loop spans 14 amino acids.

The chain joins TRBV4-3 to TRBJ1-2; D gene ambiguous. Germline V lookup: CDR1 LGHNA, CDR2 YSLEER. The ends were cut back, 3 bases at V and 9 bases at J, with 17 bases in the middle. The CDR3 is 14 residues long. CDR3 sequence: CASSHSSGRKSYTF. The DNA for the CDR3 is TGCGCCAGCAGCCACTCCAGCGGACGGAAAAGCTACACCTTC.

DNA of the CDR3: TGTGCCAGCAGTTACGTTTCTGGGGGGTGGGCTGGGGCCAACGTCCTGACTTTC. Its protein is CASSYVSGGWAGANVLTF. V gene TRBV6-2 or TRBV6-3 combines with J gene TRBJ2-6; tentative D call: TRBD2 (6 bases). Germline assignment: CDR1 MNHEY and CDR2 SVGEGT. The CDR3 is made up of 18 amino acids. Trimming removed 2 bases at V and 2 bases at J, with 16 bases between.

This CDR3 is CASRPTDRGFTDTQYF. CDR3 nucleotide sequence: TGTGCCAGCAGGCCGACGGACAGGGGCTTCACAGATACGCAGTATTTT. The chain couples TRBV28 to TRBJ2-3, with 9 bases fitting TRBD1. The CDR3 runs 16 residues. V was pared by 6 bases and J by 2 bases, with 9 bases of the junction left unmatched. Germline V CDR1 and CDR2: MDHEN, SYDVKM.

The chain carries TRBV4-1 and TRBJ2-7; D may be TRBD2 (7 bases). V dropped 1 base and J dropped 3 bases, with 13 bases sitting between them. This CDR3 contains 15 residues. Germline CDR1 reads MGHRA; CDR2 reads YSYEKL. CDR3 bases: TGCGCCAGCAGCCAAGCCTTAGGGGGGGTCTACGAGCAGTACTTC. This encodes CASSQALGGVYEQYF.

This clone was observed a single time. The rearrangement joins TRBV5-5 to TRBJ1-3, with D perhaps TRBD1 (5 bases). The CDR3 is made up of 13 amino acids. The V gene's germline CDR1 is SGHKS and CDR2 YYEKEE (reference sequence). Trimming pared 5 bases from V and 6 bases from J, leaving 12 bases between. Here the CDR3 DNA reads TGTGCCAGCAGACCTGGGGGGAAAAACACCATATATTTT. It codes for CASRPGGKNTIYF.

The chain couples TRBV4-2 to TRBJ2-3; 10 bases agree with TRBD2. The CDR3 contains 17 residues. Trimming at V came to 4 bases and at J to 4 bases, leaving 11 bases not matched to a gene. Germline V gene data show CDR1 as LGHNA and CDR2 as YNFKEQ. This chain's CDR3 is CASSPQLAGQGPDTQYF. The CDR3 nucleotides read TGTGCCAGCAGCCCCCAACTAGCGGGGCAGGGTCCAGATACGCAGTATTTT.

J is TRBJ1-5 and V is TRBV28; 9 nucleotides align to TRBD1. This CDR3 comprises 15 residues. J gave up 7 bases and V 2 bases, and 6 bases lay outside the gene matches. Germline V gives CDR1 MDHEN, CDR2 SYDVKM. The CDR3 coding sequence is TGTGCCAGCAGTTTACGGACAGGGGTAGGGCAGCCCCAGCATTTT. Its translation: CASSLRTGVGQPQHF.

This chain uses TRBV19 with TRBJ1-1; TRBD1 matches 9 bases. The CDR3 consists of 15 residues. With 4 bases clipped from V and 0 bases from J, the junction kept 3 bases outside the gene matches. CDR1 is LNHDA, CDR2 SQIVND, per germline (reference sequence). The CDR3 DNA reads TGTGCCAGTAGTAATGACAGGGGGATGAACACTGAAGCTTTCTTT. Protein: CASSNDRGMNTEAFF.

This clone came up once. The gene calls are TRBV5-8 and TRBJ1-1; TRBD1 is a possible D gene (5 bases). The CDR3 consists of 15 residues. The ends were cut back, 7 bases at V and 0 bases at J, with 16 bases in the middle. In germline, CDR1 is SGHTS, CDR2 YDEGEE. The CDR3: CASPGLLTMNTEAFF. The DNA for the CDR3 is TGTGCCAGCCCAGGGCTCTTGACCATGAACACTGAAGCTTTCTTT.

The chain has TRBV5-6 and TRBJ1-2, with D uncertain. The CDR3 runs to 13 residues. Trimming stripped 0 bases from V and 4 bases from J, with 7 bases between. In germline, CDR1 is SGHDT, CDR2 YYEEEE. CDR3 nucleotides: TGTGCCAGCAGCTTGGGCGGTTCCTATGGCTACACCTTC. Translating gives CASSLGGSYGYTF. Supplemented by reference TRBV5-6 and TRBJ1-2, the full variable domain reads DAGVTQSPTHLIKTRGQQVTLRCSPKSGHDTVSWYQQALGQGPQFIFQYYEEEERQRGNFPDRFSGHQFPNYSSELNVNALLLGDSALYLCASSLGGSYGYTFGSGTRLTVV.

The CDR3 here is CASSLSMGPTEAFF. The CDR3 DNA is TGTGCCAGCAGCTTATCCATGGGGCCCACTGAAGCTTTCTTT. The chain joins TRBV7-2 to TRBJ1-1, with D perhaps matching TRBD1 (5 bases). Germline V gene data show CDR1 as SGHTA and CDR2 as FQGNSA. CDR3 size: 14 residues. Trimming removed 2 bases at V and 4 bases at J, with 11 bases between.

The rearrangement links TRBV4-3 to TRBJ2-3, with D perhaps matching TRBD1 (6 bases). The CDR3 has 15 residues. Germline loops: CDR1 LGHNA, CDR2 YSLEER. The V end lost 0 bases, the J end lost 1 base, and 8 bases lay between the germline ends. The CDR3 sequence: CASSQENRGTDTQYF. DNA for the CDR3: TGCGCCAGCAGCCAAGAAAACAGGGGCACAGATACGCAGTATTTT.